There are many counts of the clone carrying this TCR beta chain. What it binds is not known. Germline lookup yields CDR1 SNHLY and CDR2 FYNNEI. With 3 bases clipped from V and 3 bases from J, the junction kept 6 bases outside the gene matches. The CDR3 has 15 amino acids. The sample is drawn from a study of T cells in Graves' hyperthyroidism and ophthalmopathy. Regarding the study as a whole: In the blood, most expanded thyroid clonotypes above 0.001 appeared as well.

Amplification of TCR beta CDR3 regions was performed using RNA transcripts as template. When the TCR CDR3 underwent first-round RT-PCR, the HTBI primer set was used. TCRdb itself ran the multiplex PCR reads through MiXCR, one entry per CDR3 protein. The sample has about 350,000 distinct CDR3 sequences, 15% to 20% seen once; the top ten hold 15% to 19%. Material for sequencing was blood. V and J are TRBV2 and TRBJ2-3; 7 nucleotides line up with TRBD2. This receptor was identified in a middle-aged woman with Graves' ophthalmopathy. The CDR3 nucleotides read TGTGCCAGCAGTGATAGGGCGGGAGCGACAGATACGCAGTATTTT. Translating gives CASSDRAGATDTQYF.